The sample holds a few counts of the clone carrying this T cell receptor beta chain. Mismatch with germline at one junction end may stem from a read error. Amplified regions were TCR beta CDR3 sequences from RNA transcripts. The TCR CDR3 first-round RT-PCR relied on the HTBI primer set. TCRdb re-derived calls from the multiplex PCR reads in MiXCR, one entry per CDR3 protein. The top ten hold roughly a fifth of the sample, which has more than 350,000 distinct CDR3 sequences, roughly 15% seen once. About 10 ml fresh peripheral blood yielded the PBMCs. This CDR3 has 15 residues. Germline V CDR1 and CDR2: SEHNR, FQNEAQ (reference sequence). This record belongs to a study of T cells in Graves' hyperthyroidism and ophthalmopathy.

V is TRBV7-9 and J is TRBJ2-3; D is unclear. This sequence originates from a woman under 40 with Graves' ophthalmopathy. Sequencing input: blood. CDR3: CAGSLVGGDTDTQYF. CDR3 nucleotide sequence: TGTGCCGGCAGCTTAGTAGGCGGAGACACAGATACGCAGTATTTT.